This T cell receptor (beta chain) was sequenced during a study of blood T cell repertoires in COVID-19. This CDR3 spans 16 amino acids. Germline assignment: CDR1 LGHDT and CDR2 YNNKEL (reference sequence). Trimming removed 1 base from V and 2 bases from J, with 13 bases in between. Assay used: immunoSEQ multiplex PCR; TCRdb lists only in-frame clones, some missing. The sample includes 35,000 to 50,000 clones, roughly 87% of them seen just once. This receptor was identified in a man in his fifties or sixties with active COVID-19. Sequencing used peripheral blood. The chain links TRBV3-1 (or the pseudogene TRBV3-2) to TRBJ2-3, with a tentative D call TRBD2 (7 bases). CDR3: CASSQAGGQNTDTQYF. The CDR3 coding sequence is TGTGCCAGCAGCCAAGCGGGGGGACAAAACACAGATACGCAGTATTTT.